This TCR beta chain was sequenced for a study of shared T cell receptors in the human thymus. Repertoires were generated with immunoSEQ multiplex PCR, while TCRdb's copy carries only in-frame clones and drops some. The sample contains some 400,000 clones, approximately 95% of which appear only once. The V gene's germline CDR1 is SGHNT and CDR2 YYREEE (reference sequence). This CDR3 comprises 15 residues. V was shortened by 3 bases and J by 5 bases, with 14 bases between the two germline ends. Sequencing was performed on thymocytes. The chain uses TRBV5-4 and TRBJ1-4, with D maybe TRBD1 (5 bases). The sequence came from a human donor. CDR3 sequence (DNA): TGTGCCAGCAGCTACCGGGACCCGGGCAATGAAAAACTGTTTTTT. Translated, it gives CASSYRDPGNEKLFF.